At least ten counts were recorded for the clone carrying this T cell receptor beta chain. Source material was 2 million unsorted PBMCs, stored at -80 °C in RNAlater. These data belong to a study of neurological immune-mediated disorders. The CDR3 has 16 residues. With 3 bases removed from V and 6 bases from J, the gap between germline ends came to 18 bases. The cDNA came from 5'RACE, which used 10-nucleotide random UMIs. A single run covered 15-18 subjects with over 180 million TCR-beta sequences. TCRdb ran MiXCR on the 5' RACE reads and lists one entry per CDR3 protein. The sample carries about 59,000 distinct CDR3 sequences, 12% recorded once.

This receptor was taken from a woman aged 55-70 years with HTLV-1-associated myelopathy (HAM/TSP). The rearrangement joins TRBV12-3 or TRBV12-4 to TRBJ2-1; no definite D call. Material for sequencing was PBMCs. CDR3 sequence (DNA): TGTGCCAGCAGTTTGGTCGGCGGCCTTTTAGCCAATGAGCAGTTCTTC. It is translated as CASSLVGGLLANEQFF.